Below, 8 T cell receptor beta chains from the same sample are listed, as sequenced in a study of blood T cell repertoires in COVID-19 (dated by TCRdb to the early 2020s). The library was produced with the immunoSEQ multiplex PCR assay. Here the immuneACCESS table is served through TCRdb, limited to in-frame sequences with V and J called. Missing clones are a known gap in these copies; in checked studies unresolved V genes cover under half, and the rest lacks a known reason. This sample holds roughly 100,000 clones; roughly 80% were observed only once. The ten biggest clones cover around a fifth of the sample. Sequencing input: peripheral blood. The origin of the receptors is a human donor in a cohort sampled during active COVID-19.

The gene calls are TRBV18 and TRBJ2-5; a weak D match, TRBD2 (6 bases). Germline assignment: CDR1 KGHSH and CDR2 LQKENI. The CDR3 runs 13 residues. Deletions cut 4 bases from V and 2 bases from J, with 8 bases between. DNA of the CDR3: TGTGCCAGCTCACGGGGACTGCAAGAGACCCAGTACTTC. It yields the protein CASSRGLQETQYF.

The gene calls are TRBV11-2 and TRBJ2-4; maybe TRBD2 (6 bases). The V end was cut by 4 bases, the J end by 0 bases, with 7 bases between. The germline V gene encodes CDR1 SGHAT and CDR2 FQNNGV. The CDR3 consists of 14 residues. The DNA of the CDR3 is TGTGCCAGCAGCTCGGGACTAGCCAAAAACATTCAGTACTTC. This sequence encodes CASSSGLAKNIQYF.

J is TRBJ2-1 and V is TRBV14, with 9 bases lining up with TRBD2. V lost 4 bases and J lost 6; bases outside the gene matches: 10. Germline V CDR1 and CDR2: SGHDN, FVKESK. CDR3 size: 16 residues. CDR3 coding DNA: TGTGCCAGCAGCCGTACCGGACTAGCGATTCGCAATGAGCAGTTCTTC. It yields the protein CASSRTGLAIRNEQFF.

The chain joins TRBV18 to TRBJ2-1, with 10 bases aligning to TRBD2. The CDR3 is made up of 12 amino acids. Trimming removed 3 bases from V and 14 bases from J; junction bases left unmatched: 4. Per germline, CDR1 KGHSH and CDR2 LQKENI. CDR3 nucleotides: TGTGCCAGCTCACCGGAGCGGGAGGGGGAGTTCTTC. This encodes CASSPEREGEFF.

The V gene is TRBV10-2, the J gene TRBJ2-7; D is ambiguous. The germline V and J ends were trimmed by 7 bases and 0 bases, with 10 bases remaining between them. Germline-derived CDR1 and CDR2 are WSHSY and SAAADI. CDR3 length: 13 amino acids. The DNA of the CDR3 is TGCGCCAGCAACTATGGCGGCTCCTACGAGCAGTACTTC. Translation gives CASNYGGSYEQYF.

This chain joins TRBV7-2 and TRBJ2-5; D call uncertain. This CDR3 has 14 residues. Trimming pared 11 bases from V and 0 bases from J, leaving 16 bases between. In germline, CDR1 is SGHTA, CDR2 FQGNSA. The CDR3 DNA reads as TGTGCCTCCTCCGGAGCCGGGTACCAAGAGACCCAGTACTTC. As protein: CASSGAGYQETQYF.

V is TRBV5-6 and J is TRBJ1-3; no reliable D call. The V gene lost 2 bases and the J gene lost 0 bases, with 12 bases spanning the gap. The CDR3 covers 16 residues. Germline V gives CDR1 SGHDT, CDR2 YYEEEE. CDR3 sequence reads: CASSFSGLNSGNTIYF. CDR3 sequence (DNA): TGTGCCAGCAGCTTTTCCGGACTCAACTCTGGAAACACCATATATTTT. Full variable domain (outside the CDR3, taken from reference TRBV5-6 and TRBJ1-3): DAGVTQSPTHLIKTRGQQVTLRCSPKSGHDTVSWYQQALGQGPQFIFQYYEEEERQRGNFPDRFSGHQFPNYSSELNVNALLLGDSALYLCASSFSGLNSGNTIYFGEGSWLTVV.

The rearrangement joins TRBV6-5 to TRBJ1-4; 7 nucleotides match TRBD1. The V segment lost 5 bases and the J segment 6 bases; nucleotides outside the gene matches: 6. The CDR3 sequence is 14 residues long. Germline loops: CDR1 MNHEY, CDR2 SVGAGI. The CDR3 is CASSPGQFDEKLFF. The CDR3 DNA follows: TGTGCCAGCAGTCCGGGACAGTTTGATGAAAAACTGTTTTTT.